The 19 T cell receptor beta chains in this list originate from one sample, sequenced in a study of blood T cells in healthy people across ages. Primed by a sample-barcoded 5' primer and a J-beta primer mix, a second PCR proceeded for about 7 to 11 cycles. TCRdb redid the calling of the 5' RACE reads with MiXCR, one entry per CDR3 protein. Counted here are 550,000 to 600,000 distinct CDR3 sequences, approximately 30% occurring once; the ten biggest clones make up around 18%. What was sequenced was blood. All receptors derive from a woman in her 70s in good health.

This clonotype was detected a few times. The chain couples TRBV12-3 or TRBV12-4 to TRBJ2-5, with D possibly TRBD1 on 5 matching bases. V was pared by 6 bases and J by 5 bases, with 10 bases between. This CDR3 is built from 12 residues. The CDR3 loop is CASRVAGETQYF. CDR3 DNA: TGTGCCAGCAGAGTAGCAGGGGAGACCCAGTACTTC.

The chain is built from TRBV6-6 and TRBJ2-2, with D hard to call. V shed 1 base and J shed 1 base, with 4 bases lying between them. Per the germline V gene, CDR1 is MNHNY and CDR2 is SVGAGI (reference sequence). This CDR3 contains 14 residues. The CDR3 here is CASSYWQNTGELFF. CDR3 nucleotide sequence: TGTGCCAGCAGTTACTGGCAGAACACCGGGGAGCTGTTTTTT.

This sequence joins TRBV25-1 and TRBJ2-7; no clear D. V lost 6 bases, J lost 0 bases, and 6 bases lay in between. There are 12 residues in the CDR3. The germline V gene has CDR1 MGHDK and CDR2 SYGVNS. The CDR3 DNA is TGTGCCAGCAGAAGCTACTCCTACGAGCAGTACTTC. Protein: CASRSYSYEQYF.

The chain employs TRBV5-6 and TRBJ2-7; 7 bases match TRBD1. The CDR3 is made up of 15 amino acids. V lost 0 bases, J lost 4 bases, and 7 bases stayed unmatched. The germline V gene encodes CDR1 SGHDT and CDR2 YYEEEE. CDR3: CASSLGETGYYEQYF. CDR3 DNA: TGTGCCAGCAGCTTGGGAGAGACAGGGTATTACGAGCAGTACTTC.

Concerning this clonotype itself: A junction end diverges from the germline sequence, so it may reflect a read error. The V call is TRBV7-9, the J call TRBJ1-4; D possibly corresponds to TRBD1 (5 bases). The germline CDR1 and CDR2 sequences are SEHNR and FQNEAQ (reference sequence). The CDR3 is made up of 15 amino acids. The CDR3 DNA reads TGTGCCAGCAGCTTCCCAGGGCCAGTGAAAGAAAGACTGTTTTTT. Translating gives CASSFPGPVKERLFF.

The V and J genes are TRBV5-1 and TRBJ2-1; D might be TRBD1 or TRBD2, each matching 6 bases. The CDR3 has 13 amino acids. Germline V gives CDR1 SGHRS, CDR2 YFSETQ. V lost 1 base and J 8 bases, leaving 10 bases between the germline ends. In DNA form, the CDR3 reads TGCGCCAGCAGCTTGACGGGGGCAGATGAGCAGTTCTTC. Translated, it gives CASSLTGADEQFF.

This clonotype turned up a few times. The rearrangement uses TRBV7-2 and TRBJ1-2; no reliable D call. This CDR3 is 12 amino acids long. Germline lookup yields CDR1 SGHTA and CDR2 FQGNSA. V lost 11 bases, J lost 4 bases, and 14 bases lay in between. As DNA, the CDR3 is TGTGCCTCCGGCAGTCGAGGCTATGGCTACACCTTC. The encoded protein is CASGSRGYGYTF.

This clonotype occurred many times. This rearrangement joins TRBV5-1 to TRBJ1-5; TRBD1 matches at 8 bases. This CDR3 region has 15 residues. V shed 4 bases and J 1 base; nucleotides not matched to a gene: 4. CDR1 is SGHRS and CDR2 is YFSETQ in the germline V gene. As DNA, the CDR3 is TGCGCCAGCAGCCCAGGGACAGGCAGCAATCAGCCCCAGCATTTT. This gives the protein CASSPGTGSNQPQHF.

The chain uses TRBV5-1 and TRBJ2-2; the D is unclear. The germline V and J ends were trimmed by 0 bases and 6 bases, with 12 bases remaining between them. The CDR3 consists of 15 residues. Germline loops: CDR1 SGHRS, CDR2 YFSETQ. The CDR3 nucleotides read TGCGCCAGCAGCTTGGGCGTCCTAAACCCCGGGGAGCTGTTTTTT. Translating it yields CASSLGVLNPGELFF.

This clonotype occurred a few times. V is TRBV20-1 and J is TRBJ2-5; 8 bases are a match to TRBD1. This CDR3 region has 15 residues. Trimming cost V 0 bases and J 4 bases; bases outside gene matches: 7. Germline V gives CDR1 DFQATT, CDR2 SNEGSKA (reference sequence). CDR3 region: CSARDHDRGGETQYF. The CDR3 DNA reads as TGCAGTGCTAGAGATCATGACAGGGGAGGAGAGACCCAGTACTTC.

The genes are TRBV4-3 and TRBJ2-7; 7 bases fit TRBD2. Losses at the gene ends were 0 bases for V and 0 bases for J; bases not matched to a gene: 5. Germline lookup yields CDR1 LGHNA and CDR2 YSLEER. This CDR3 is 16 amino acids long. The CDR3 DNA follows: TGCGCCAGCAGCCAAGAGGCGGGAGCCGGCTCCTACGAGCAGTACTTC. Its protein is CASSQEAGAGSYEQYF.

The table lists this clonotype with a few counts. This chain uses TRBV7-9 with TRBJ2-1; maybe TRBD1 (6 bases). The CDR3 spans 15 residues. The germline V gene encodes CDR1 SEHNR and CDR2 FQNEAQ (reference sequence). V lost 5 bases to trimming and J lost 7 bases, with 18 bases between them. The CDR3 DNA reads as TGTGCCAGCAGCCCTCAGCGTCAGGGGAAAAATGAGCAGTTCTTC. This translates into CASSPQRQGKNEQFF.

As regards this clonotype: Mismatch with germline at one junction end may stem from a read error. The genes are TRBV20-1 and TRBJ1-1, with D perhaps matching TRBD1 (5 bases). Per germline, CDR1 DFQATT and CDR2 SNEGSKA (reference sequence). CDR3 length equals 16 residues. CDR3 DNA sequence: TGCAGTGCTAGACCCCCGACAGTGCGATATAACACTGAAGCCTTCTTT. It encodes CSARPPTVRYNTEAFF.

At least ten counts were recorded for this clonotype. The chain carries TRBV2 and TRBJ1-1; D may be TRBD1 (6 bases). V was clipped by 4 bases and J by 4 bases, with 10 bases between them. Germline V CDR1 and CDR2: SNHLY, FYNNEI. The CDR3 is 13 amino acids. The CDR3 sequence is CASSAEGGTEAFF. The CDR3 DNA sequence: TGTGCCAGCAGTGCGGAGGGGGGCACTGAAGCTTTCTTT.

This clonotype came up once. CDR3 nucleotides: TGCAGTGCTAGAGATATGCGGGGCGCATCCTACGAGCAGTACTTC. Translation: CSARDMRGASYEQYF. The chain employs TRBV20-1 and TRBJ2-7; weak D call: TRBD2 (6 bases). Between the trimmed V and J ends, which lost 0 bases and 1 base, there was a span of 13 bases. Per germline, CDR1 DFQATT and CDR2 SNEGSKA (reference sequence). CDR3 length: 15 amino acids.

V and J are TRBV11-2 and TRBJ1-3; D is uncertain. V dropped 8 bases and J dropped 0 bases, with 11 bases sitting between them. CDR3 length: 14 amino acids. In germline, CDR1 is SGHAT, CDR2 FQNNGV. CDR3 residues: CASPLISSGNTIYF. The CDR3 DNA reads TGTGCCAGCCCTCTCATTTCCTCTGGAAACACCATATATTTT.

V usage is TRBV9 and J usage is TRBJ1-1; 7 bases match TRBD1. Germline V lookup: CDR1 SGDLS, CDR2 YYNGEE. The CDR3 spans 14 residues. The V segment lost 0 bases and the J segment 5 bases; nucleotides outside the gene matches: 4. CDR3 loop: CASSVAGTETEAFF. The CDR3 bases are TGTGCCAGCAGCGTAGCAGGGACAGAAACTGAAGCTTTCTTT.

The J gene is TRBJ2-1, the V gene TRBV20-1; TRBD2 agrees at 8 bases. The CDR3 extends over 14 amino acids. V shed 6 bases, J shed 0 bases, and the junction held 4 bases outside the gene matches. The germline CDR1 and CDR2 sequences are DFQATT and SNEGSKA (reference sequence). CDR3 coding DNA: TGCAGTGCAATAGCGGGAAACTCCTACAATGAGCAGTTCTTC. Amino acid sequence: CSAIAGNSYNEQFF.

The chain links TRBV14 to TRBJ2-5; D is ambiguous. The CDR3 extends over 16 amino acids. V lost 0 bases and J lost 5, with 16 bases in between. Germline CDR1 reads SGHDN; CDR2 reads FVKESK. This chain's CDR3 is CASSQDLISAGETQYF. The CDR3 bases are TGTGCCAGCAGCCAAGATTTAATATCCGCCGGGGAGACCCAGTACTTC.